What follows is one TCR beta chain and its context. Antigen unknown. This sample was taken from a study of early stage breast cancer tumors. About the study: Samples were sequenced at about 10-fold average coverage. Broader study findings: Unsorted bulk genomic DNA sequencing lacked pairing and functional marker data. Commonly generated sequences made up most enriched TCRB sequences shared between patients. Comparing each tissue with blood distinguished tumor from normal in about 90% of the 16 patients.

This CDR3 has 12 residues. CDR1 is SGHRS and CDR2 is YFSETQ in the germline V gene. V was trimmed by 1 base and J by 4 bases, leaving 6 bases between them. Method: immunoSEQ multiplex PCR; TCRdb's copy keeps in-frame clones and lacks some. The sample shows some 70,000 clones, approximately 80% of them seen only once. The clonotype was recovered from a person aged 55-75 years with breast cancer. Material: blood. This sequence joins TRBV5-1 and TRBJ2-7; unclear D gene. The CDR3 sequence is CASSLTDYEQYF. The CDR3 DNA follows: TGCGCCAGCAGCTTGACAGATTACGAGCAGTACTTC.